One sample yielded the 28 T cell receptor beta chains listed below, sequenced in a study of cytomegalovirus exposure and HLA in healthy donors (dated by TCRdb to about 2017). Library creation used the immunoSEQ multiplex PCR assay. Sourced from immuneACCESS, this table was stored by TCRdb with only in-frame sequences that have V and J called. A share of the clones is absent; for the studies checked, an unresolved V gene accounts for under half, and the remainder has no known explanation. The sample records about 140,000 clones, 70% to 90% of which are singletons. The ten biggest clones cover 7.5% to 10% of the sample. The sample comprised PBMCs. These receptor sequences come from a woman aged 18-29 years in good health and CMV-seropositive.

J is TRBJ1-2 and V is TRBV7-3; perhaps TRBD1 as D (6 bases). CDR3 length equals 13 residues. V gave up 2 bases and J gave up 7 bases, with 11 bases separating them. Germline V gene data show CDR1 as SGHTA and CDR2 as FQGTGA. DNA of the CDR3: TGTGCCAGCAGCTTATACAGGGCAAGTGGCTACACCTTC. The encoded protein is CASSLYRASGYTF. The complete variable domain, with remaining parts taken from reference TRBV7-3 and TRBJ1-2, reads GAGVSQTPSNKVTEKGKYVELRCDPISGHTALYWYRQSLGQGPEFLIYFQGTGAADDSGLPNDRFFAVRPEGSVSTLKIQRTERGDSAVYLCASSLYRASGYTFGSGTRLTVV.

This sequence joins TRBV2 and TRBJ1-5; 7 bases fit TRBD1. Per germline, CDR1 SNHLY and CDR2 FYNNEI. After removal of 4 bases from V and 3 bases from J, the junction contained 6 bases not matched to a gene. The CDR3 runs to 15 residues. CDR3 DNA: TGTGCCAGCAGTGCCGGGACAGCGTACAATCAGCCCCAGCATTTT. The encoded protein is CASSAGTAYNQPQHF.

V and J are TRBV5-8 and TRBJ2-3, with D perhaps TRBD1 (5 bases). The CDR3 is made up of 16 amino acids. Germline lookup yields CDR1 SGHTS and CDR2 YDEGEE. V gave up 0 bases and J gave up 0 bases, with 11 bases separating them. DNA for the CDR3: TGTGCCAGCAGCTTGGGTTCAGGACACAGCACAGATACGCAGTATTTT. This encodes CASSLGSGHSTDTQYF.

There are a few counts of this clone. CDR3 amino acids: CASSPGVAPTDTQYF. CDR3 nucleotide sequence: TGTGCCAGCAGCCCCGGAGTAGCGCCGACAGATACGCAGTATTTT. The chain joins TRBV7-9 to TRBJ2-3; D is perhaps TRBD2 (5 bases). V gave up 5 bases and J gave up 3 bases, with 15 bases separating them. The CDR3 consists of 15 residues. Germline CDR1 and CDR2: SEHNR and FQNEAQ (reference sequence).

This rearrangement joins TRBV19 to TRBJ1-1, with TRBD1 as a possible D gene (6 bases). V lost 10 bases to trimming and J lost 4 bases, with 13 bases between them. The length of the CDR3 is 12 residues. The germline V gene encodes CDR1 LNHDA and CDR2 SQIVND (reference sequence). In nucleotides, the CDR3 is TGTGCCACCAGGCAGGGGTCCACTGAAGCTTTCTTT. It encodes CATRQGSTEAFF.

The V gene is TRBV11-2, the J gene TRBJ1-6, with unresolved D. V lost 0 bases and J 4 bases, leaving 13 bases between the germline ends. The length of the CDR3 is 17 residues. Germline V gene lookup returns CDR1 SGHAT and CDR2 FQNNGV. This CDR3 reads CASSLDGEATYNSPLHF. CDR3 sequence (DNA): TGTGCCAGCAGCTTAGATGGTGAAGCAACTTATAATTCACCCCTCCACTTT.

The chain couples TRBV5-4 to TRBJ2-1; TRBD2 agrees at 13 bases. This CDR3 has 16 residues. Unmatched junction bases numbered 6, after V lost 2 bases and J lost 7 bases. Germline-derived CDR1 and CDR2 are SGHNT and YYREEE (reference sequence). The CDR3 protein is CASSLPRLAGGNEQFF. CDR3 bases: TGTGCCAGCAGCTTACCCCGACTAGCGGGGGGAAATGAGCAGTTCTTC.

This clone was counted once. The chain is built from TRBV20-1 and TRBJ2-5, with D perhaps TRBD2 (6 bases). Germline V lookup: CDR1 DFQATT, CDR2 SNEGSKA (reference sequence). CDR3 length: 10 residues. CDR3 residues: CSGGLWTQYF. The CDR3 nucleotides read TGCAGCGGGGGACTGTGGACCCAGTACTTC.

The chain employs TRBV5-1 and TRBJ2-3; 9 nucleotides match TRBD1. Losses at the gene ends were 2 bases for V and 1 base for J; bases not matched to a gene: 2. The CDR3 runs 15 residues. Looked up from germline, CDR1 is SGHRS and CDR2 is YFSETQ. CDR3 sequence: CASSLRTGGTDTQYF. The CDR3 DNA reads TGCGCCAGCAGCTTACGGACAGGGGGCACAGATACGCAGTATTTT.

The gene calls are TRBV14 and TRBJ1-1; D is unclear. Deletions cut 3 bases from V and 5 bases from J, with 10 bases between. From germline, CDR1 is SGHDN and CDR2 FVKESK. The CDR3 contains 13 residues. As DNA, the CDR3 is TGTGCCAGCAGCCAGGGTAGCAGAACTGAAGCTTTCTTT. Translated, it gives CASSQGSRTEAFF.

CDR3 in amino acids: CAWSYPGTGYRTDTQYF. CDR3 DNA: TGTGCCTGGAGTTACCCCGGGACAGGGTATCGGACAGATACGCAGTATTTT. The chain has TRBV30 and TRBJ2-3; TRBD1 matches at 9 bases. The CDR3 has 17 residues. The germline V gene encodes CDR1 GTSNPN and CDR2 SVGIG (reference sequence). V dropped 2 bases and J dropped 3; count of bases not matched to a gene: 12.

The chain couples TRBV19 to TRBJ2-7; the match to TRBD2 covers 7 bases. The CDR3 loop spans 15 amino acids. V shed 1 base and J 2 bases; nucleotides not matched to a gene: 5. Germline CDR1 LNHDA, CDR2 SQIVND (reference sequence). The CDR3 reads CASSIAVGGPYEQYF. The CDR3 DNA reads TGTGCCAGTAGTATAGCAGTGGGAGGGCCCTACGAGCAGTACTTC.

The genes are TRBV7-2 and TRBJ2-3; 7 bases line up with TRBD2. The CDR3 is 16 residues long. With 3 bases clipped from V and 1 base from J, the junction kept 7 bases outside the gene matches. Germline values: CDR1 SGHTA, CDR2 FQGNSA. The CDR3 loop is CASSFWVAGGTDTQYF. The CDR3, as DNA: TGTGCCAGCAGCTTCTGGGTGGCGGGAGGCACAGATACGCAGTATTTT.

This chain uses TRBV5-6 with TRBJ1-4; TRBD1 might be the D (5 bases). Germline V gene lookup returns CDR1 SGHDT and CDR2 YYEEEE. The CDR3 is 13 amino acids. The V end was cut by 3 bases, the J end by 4 bases, with 7 bases between. The CDR3 is CASSSGHNEKLFF. The CDR3 DNA sequence: TGTGCCAGCAGCTCAGGACATAATGAAAAACTGTTTTTT.

V is TRBV5-4 and J is TRBJ2-7; D might be TRBD1 (8 bases). The CDR3 totals 19 residues. Germline assignment: CDR1 SGHNT and CDR2 YYREEE (reference sequence). The V end was cut by 2 bases, the J end by 3 bases, with 27 bases between. The CDR3 DNA reads as TGTGCCAGCAGCTTTGGTTCGGACAGGGTGACTAGCAATCTCTACGAGCAGTACTTC. Its protein is CASSFGSDRVTSNLYEQYF.

V is TRBV7-3 and J is TRBJ2-1, with 8 bases identical to TRBD1. The V segment lost 2 bases and the J segment 10 bases; nucleotides outside the gene matches: 13. Per the germline V gene, CDR1 is SGHTA and CDR2 is FQGTGA. The CDR3 runs to 16 residues. The DNA for the CDR3 is TGTGCCAGCAGCTTATCCCCCCCGGACAGGGAAGGAGAGCAGTTCTTC. It codes for CASSLSPPDREGEQFF.

This clone was recorded many times. The V and J genes are TRBV20-1 and TRBJ2-7; unclear D gene. CDR3 length: 11 residues. Germline V gene sequence: CDR1 DFQATT, CDR2 SNEGSKA (reference sequence). The V and J ends lost 3 bases and 7 bases respectively, with 10 bases between them. CDR3 protein: CSASPRKEQYF. CDR3 sequence (DNA): TGCAGTGCTAGCCCTAGGAAGGAGCAGTACTTC.

J is TRBJ1-2 and V is TRBV27; TRBD1 agrees at 7 bases. Trimming cost V 0 bases and J 7 bases; bases outside gene matches: 8. Germline V gene sequence: CDR1 MNHEY, CDR2 SMNVEV (reference sequence). This CDR3 is 15 amino acids long. The CDR3: CASSLSGGVYFGYTF. CDR3 bases: TGTGCCAGCAGTTTATCAGGGGGCGTTTACTTTGGCTACACCTTC.

The sample holds one count of this clone. The gene calls are TRBV2 and TRBJ1-4; 9 positions agree with TRBD1. This CDR3 comprises 14 residues. Germline CDR1 and CDR2: SNHLY and FYNNEI. J lost 8 bases, V lost 6 bases, and 7 bases had no gene match. The CDR3 here is CASRTDRGKEKLFF. CDR3 DNA sequence: TGTGCCAGCAGAACGGACAGGGGAAAAGAAAAACTGTTTTTT.

The chain links TRBV7-2 to TRBJ2-1; D gene ambiguous. The CDR3 loop spans 12 amino acids. Germline CDR1 and CDR2: SGHTA and FQGNSA. Trimming left V 3 bases short and J 4 bases short, with 4 bases between. CDR3 nucleotides: TGTGCCAGCAGCTTGAGATACAATGAGCAGTTCTTC. It is translated as CASSLRYNEQFF.

The chain couples TRBV4-3 to TRBJ1-1; D remains ambiguous. CDR1 is LGHNA, CDR2 YSLEER, per germline. Trimming stripped 0 bases from V and 6 bases from J, with 11 bases between. The CDR3 sequence is 14 residues long. The CDR3 spells CASSQDPGSAEAFF. CDR3 in DNA: TGCGCCAGCAGCCAAGATCCCGGGAGCGCTGAAGCTTTCTTT.

This clone was picked up one time. The chain carries TRBV5-4 and TRBJ1-1; 7 bases match TRBD1. The CDR3 contains 15 residues. Trimming cost V 0 bases and J 4 bases; bases outside gene matches: 6. Germline V gene data show CDR1 as SGHNT and CDR2 as YYREEE (reference sequence). CDR3 sequence reads: CASSLAKGAGTEAFF. DNA for the CDR3: TGTGCCAGCAGCTTGGCCAAGGGGGCGGGCACTGAAGCTTTCTTT. Supplemented by reference TRBV5-4 and TRBJ1-1, the full variable domain reads ETGVTQSPTHLIKTRGQQVTLRCSSQSGHNTVSWYQQALGQGPQFIFQYYREEENGRGNFPPRFSGLQFPNYSSELNVNALELDDSALYLCASSLAKGAGTEAFFGQGTRLTVV.

This sequence joins TRBV6-1 and TRBJ2-7; TRBD1 aligns across 7 bases. The CDR3 covers 13 residues. V lost 4 bases, J lost 2 bases, and 2 bases stayed unmatched. Germline loops: CDR1 MNHNS, CDR2 SASEGT. CDR3 sequence: CASSGQGPYEQYF. DNA of the CDR3: TGTGCCAGCAGTGGACAGGGCCCCTACGAGCAGTACTTC.

V is TRBV2 and J is TRBJ2-3, with 7 bases fitting TRBD2. Germline CDR1 reads SNHLY; CDR2 reads FYNNEI. This CDR3 comprises 14 residues. Trimming at V came to 10 bases and at J to 0 bases, leaving 7 bases not matched to a gene. CDR3 nucleotide sequence: TGTGCCACACAGCGGGATAGAAGCACAGATACGCAGTATTTT. Its translation: CATQRDRSTDTQYF.

The chain joins TRBV2 to TRBJ1-5, with D possibly TRBD1 on 5 matching bases. The CDR3 length is 14 residues. V was trimmed by 2 bases and J by 6 bases, leaving 11 bases between them. CDR1 is SNHLY and CDR2 is FYNNEI in the germline V gene. This CDR3 is CASSERTGGQPQHF. The CDR3 DNA sequence: TGTGCCAGCAGTGAAAGAACGGGGGGTCAGCCCCAGCATTTT. Variable domain in full (rest from reference TRBV2 and TRBJ1-5): EPEVTQTPSHQVTQMGQEVILRCVPISNHLYFYWYRQILGQKVEFLVSFYNNEISEKSEIFDDQFSVERPDGSNFTLKIRSTKLEDSAMYFCASSERTGGQPQHFGDGTRLSIL.

The chain carries TRBV5-1 and TRBJ1-5, with TRBD1 as a possible D gene (6 bases). This CDR3 is 15 amino acids long. CDR1 SGHRS and CDR2 YFSETQ come from the germline V gene. Trimming stripped 0 bases from V and 5 bases from J, with 12 bases between. The CDR3 is CASSLVGTLDQPQHF. The CDR3 nucleotides are TGCGCCAGCAGCTTGGTCGGGACATTAGATCAGCCCCAGCATTTT.

The genes are TRBV10-3 and TRBJ1-2, with D tentatively TRBD1 (5 bases). The CDR3 contains 13 residues. The V and J ends lost 2 bases and 13 bases respectively, with 17 bases between them. Germline lookup yields CDR1 ENHRY and CDR2 SYGVKD. CDR3 protein: CAISEQQAFSVTF. CDR3 bases: TGTGCCATCAGTGAGCAACAGGCCTTTAGTGTCACCTTC.

The V call is TRBV11-3, the J call TRBJ2-1, with 8 bases lining up with TRBD1. J gave up 6 bases and V 5 bases, and 6 bases lay outside the gene matches. Germline V gene data show CDR1 as SGHNT and CDR2 as YENEEA. The CDR3 extends over 14 amino acids. The CDR3 coding sequence is TGTGCCAGCAGCGGACAGGGCTGGGGCAATGAGCAGTTCTTC. This codes for CASSGQGWGNEQFF.